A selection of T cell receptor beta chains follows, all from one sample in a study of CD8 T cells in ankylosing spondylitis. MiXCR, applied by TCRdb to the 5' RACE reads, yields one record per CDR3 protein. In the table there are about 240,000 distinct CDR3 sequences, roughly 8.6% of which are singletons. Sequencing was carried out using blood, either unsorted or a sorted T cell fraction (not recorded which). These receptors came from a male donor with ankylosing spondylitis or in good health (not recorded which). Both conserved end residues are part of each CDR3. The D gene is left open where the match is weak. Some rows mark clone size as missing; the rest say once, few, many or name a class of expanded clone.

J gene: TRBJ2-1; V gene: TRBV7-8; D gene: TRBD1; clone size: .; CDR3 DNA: TGTGCCAGCAGTCGGACAGGGGGGGACAATGAGCAGTTCTTC; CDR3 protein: CASSRTGGDNEQFF
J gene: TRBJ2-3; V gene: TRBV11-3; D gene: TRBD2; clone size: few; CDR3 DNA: TGTGCCAGCAGCTCTCCCCTAGCGGAGCGCAGCACAGATACGCAGTATTTT; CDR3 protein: CASSSPLAERSTDTQYF
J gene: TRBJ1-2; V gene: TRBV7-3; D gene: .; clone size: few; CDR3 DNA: TGTGCCAGCAGTATTAAAGGCTTAGCTGGCTACACCTTC; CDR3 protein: CASSIKGLAGYTF
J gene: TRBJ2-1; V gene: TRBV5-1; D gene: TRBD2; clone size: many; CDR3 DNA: TGCGCCAGCAGCGGGACTAGCGGGGGGGTAATGGATGAGCAGTTCTTC; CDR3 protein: CASSGTSGGVMDEQFF
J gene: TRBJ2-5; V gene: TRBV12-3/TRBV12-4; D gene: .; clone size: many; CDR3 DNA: TGTGCCAGCAGTTCAGGGGCGACCCAGTACTTC; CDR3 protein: CASSSGATQYF
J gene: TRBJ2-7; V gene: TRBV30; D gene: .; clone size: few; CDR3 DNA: TGTGCCGGGAACGCGGTTGCGGAGGAGCAGTACTTC; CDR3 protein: CAGNAVAEEQYF
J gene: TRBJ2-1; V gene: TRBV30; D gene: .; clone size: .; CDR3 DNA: TGTGCCTGGGGACGTTGGCCCTACAATGAGCAGTTCTTC; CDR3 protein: CAWGRWPYNEQFF
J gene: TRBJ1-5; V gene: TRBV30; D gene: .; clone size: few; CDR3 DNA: TGTGCCTGGAGTGTGATGGTGAGCCAGCCCCAGCATTTT; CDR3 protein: CAWSVMVSQPQHF
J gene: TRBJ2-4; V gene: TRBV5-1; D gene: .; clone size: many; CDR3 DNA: TGCGCCAGCAGCGAGGGGGACATTCAGTACTTC; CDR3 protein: CASSEGDIQYF
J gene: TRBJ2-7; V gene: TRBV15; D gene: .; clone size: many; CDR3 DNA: TGTGCCACCAGCAGAGATCTGAAGTATAACTACGAGCAGTACTTC; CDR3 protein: CATSRDLKYNYEQYF
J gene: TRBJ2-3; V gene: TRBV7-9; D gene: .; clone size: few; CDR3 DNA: TGTGCCAGCACCCCTTCACGGGCGAAGACAGATACGCAGTATTTT; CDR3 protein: CASTPSRAKTDTQYF
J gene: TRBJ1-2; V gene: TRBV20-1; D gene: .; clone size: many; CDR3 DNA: TGCAGTGCTACCGGGGTTAACTATGGCTACACCTTC; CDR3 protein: CSATGVNYGYTF
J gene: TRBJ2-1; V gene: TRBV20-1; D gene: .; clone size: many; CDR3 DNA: TGCAGTGCTAGGTGGGAGGGGGACTACAATGAGCAGTTCTTC; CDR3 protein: CSARWEGDYNEQFF
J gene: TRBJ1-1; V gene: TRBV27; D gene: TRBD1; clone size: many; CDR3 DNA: TGTGCCAGCACGCCCCAGAAAGGGGGCTACACTGAAGCTTTCTTT; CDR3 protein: CASTPQKGGYTEAFF
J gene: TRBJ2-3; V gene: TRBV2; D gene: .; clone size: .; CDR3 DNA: TGTGCCAGCAGTAGGGACGGCCGCGCGGCAGATACGCAGTATTTT; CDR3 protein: CASSRDGRAADTQYF
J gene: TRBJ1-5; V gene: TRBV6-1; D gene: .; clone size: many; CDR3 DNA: TGTGCCAGCAGTGTTAGCCCGGTCGTAGTGCAGCCCCAGCATTTT; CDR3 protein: CASSVSPVVVQPQHF
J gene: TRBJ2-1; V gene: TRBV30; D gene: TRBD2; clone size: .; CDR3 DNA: TGTGCCTGGAGCCAAATTATGGGACTAGGACGTACTTACTACAATGAGCAGTTCTTC; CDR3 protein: CAWSQIMGLGRTYYNEQFF
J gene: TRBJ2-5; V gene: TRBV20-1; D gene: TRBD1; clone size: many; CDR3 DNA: TGCAGTGCTCGAGACAGGGGACCCCAAGAGACCCAGTACTTC; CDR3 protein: CSARDRGPQETQYF
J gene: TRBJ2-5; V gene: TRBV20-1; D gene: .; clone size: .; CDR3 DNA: TGCAGTGCTAGAGAGGGTCCAGGATTGGGGGAGACCCAGTACTTC; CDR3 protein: CSAREGPGLGETQYF
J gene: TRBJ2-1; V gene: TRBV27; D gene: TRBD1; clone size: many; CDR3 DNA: TGTGCCAGCACCCCCACAGGGGGTTCCTACAATGAGCAGTTCTTC; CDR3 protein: CASTPTGGSYNEQFF
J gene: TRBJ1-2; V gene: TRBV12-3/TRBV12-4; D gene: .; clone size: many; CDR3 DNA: TGTGCCAGCACCCAGTATAGCTATGGCTACACCTTC; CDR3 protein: CASTQYSYGYTF
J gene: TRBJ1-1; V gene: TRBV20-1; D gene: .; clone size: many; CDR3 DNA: TGCAGTGCTAGAGTAGGGGCTAACACTGAAGCTTTCTTT; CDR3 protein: CSARVGANTEAFF
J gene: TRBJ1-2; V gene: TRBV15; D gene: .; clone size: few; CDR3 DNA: TGTGCCACCAGCAGAGGGGGAGGGCTCGACTATGGCTACACCTTC; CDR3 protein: CATSRGGGLDYGYTF
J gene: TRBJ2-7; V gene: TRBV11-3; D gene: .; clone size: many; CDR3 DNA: TGTGCCAGCAGCTCGACCGGGACCTACGATGCGCAGTACTTC; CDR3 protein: CASSSTGTYDAQYF
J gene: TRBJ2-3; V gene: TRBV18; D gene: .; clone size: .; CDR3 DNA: TGTGCCAGCTCACCTCTTCGAGCAGATACGCAGTATTTT; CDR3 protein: CASSPLRADTQYF
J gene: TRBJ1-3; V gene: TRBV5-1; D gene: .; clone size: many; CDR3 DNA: TGCGCCAGCAGCACGGTGGCAGACGGAGGAAACACCATATATTTT; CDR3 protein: CASSTVADGGNTIYF
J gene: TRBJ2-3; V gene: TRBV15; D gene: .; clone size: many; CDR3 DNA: TGTGCCACCAGCCAGCTAGCAGATACGCAGTATTTT; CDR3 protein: CATSQLADTQYF
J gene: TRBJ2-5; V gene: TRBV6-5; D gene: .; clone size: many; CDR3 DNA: TGTGCCAGCAGTTACGATCAATGGGGTGGGCAAGCACAAGAGACCCAGTACTTC; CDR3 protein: CASSYDQWGGQAQETQYF
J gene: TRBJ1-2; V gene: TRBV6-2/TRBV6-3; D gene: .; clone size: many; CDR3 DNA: TGTGCCACCTCCGAGACACAAGCCTATGGCTACACCTTC; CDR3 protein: CATSETQAYGYTF
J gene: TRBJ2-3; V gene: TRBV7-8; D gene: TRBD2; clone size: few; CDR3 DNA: TGTGCCAGCAGTATATGGACTAGCAGAGATACGCAGTATTTT; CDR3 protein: CASSIWTSRDTQYF
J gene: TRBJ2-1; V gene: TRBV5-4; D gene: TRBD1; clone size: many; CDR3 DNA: TGTGCCAGCAGTCCTCGTCCGGGACAGGGGGTTTCGGATGAGCAGTTCTTC; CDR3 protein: CASSPRPGQGVSDEQFF
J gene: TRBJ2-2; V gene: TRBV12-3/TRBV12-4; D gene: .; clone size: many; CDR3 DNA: TGTGCCAGCAGTTTAAACGCAGGGGAGGAGCTGTTTTTT; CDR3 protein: CASSLNAGEELFF
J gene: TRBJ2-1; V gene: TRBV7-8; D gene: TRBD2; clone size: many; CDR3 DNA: TGTGCCAGCAGCTTTCTAGCGGGGGAGGAAAATGAGCAGTTCTTC; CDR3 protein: CASSFLAGEENEQFF
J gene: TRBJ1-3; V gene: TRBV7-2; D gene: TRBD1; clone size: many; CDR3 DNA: TGTGCCAGCAGCCCGCCAGGGACAGGGAGAAACACCATATATTTT; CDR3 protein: CASSPPGTGRNTIYF
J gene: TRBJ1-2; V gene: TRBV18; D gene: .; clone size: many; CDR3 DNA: TGTGCCAGCTCACCAGAGAGGGGTTGGGATGGCTACACCTTC; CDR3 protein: CASSPERGWDGYTF
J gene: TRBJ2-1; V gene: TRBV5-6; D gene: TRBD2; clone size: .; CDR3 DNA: TGTGCCAGCAGCTTGGGGTTCGGGACTAGCGGCATGGGGGTGCAGTTCTTC; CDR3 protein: CASSLGFGTSGMGVQFF
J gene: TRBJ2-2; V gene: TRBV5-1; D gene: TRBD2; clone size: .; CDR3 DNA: TGCGCCAGCAGCTTGGGTCCTAGCGGGATCGGCACCGGGGAGCTGTTTTTT; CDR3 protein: CASSLGPSGIGTGELFF
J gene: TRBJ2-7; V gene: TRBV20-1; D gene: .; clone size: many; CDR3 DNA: TGCAGTGCTAGAGACTGGACTACCGGGGTCGACGAGCAGTACTTC; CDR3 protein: CSARDWTTGVDEQYF
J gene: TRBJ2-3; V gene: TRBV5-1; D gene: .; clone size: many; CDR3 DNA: TGCGCCAGCAGCGGCGGGGGCACAGATACGCAGTATTTT; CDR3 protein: CASSGGGTDTQYF
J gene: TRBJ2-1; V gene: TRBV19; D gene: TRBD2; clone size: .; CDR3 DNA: TGTGCCAGTAGTACTAGCGGACCCTACAATGAGCAGTTCTTC; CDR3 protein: CASSTSGPYNEQFF
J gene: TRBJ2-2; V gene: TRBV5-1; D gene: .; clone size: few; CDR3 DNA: TGCGCCAGCAGCTTGATGCAGGGAGACACCGGGGAGCTGTTTTTT; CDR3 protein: CASSLMQGDTGELFF
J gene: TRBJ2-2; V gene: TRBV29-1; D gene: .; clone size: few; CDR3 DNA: TGCAGCGCTGCCGGGGCGACACATACCGGGGAGCTGTTTTTT; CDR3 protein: CSAAGATHTGELFF
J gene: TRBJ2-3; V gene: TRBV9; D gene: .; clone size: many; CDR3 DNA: TGTGCCAGCAGCAACCAGGACAGTGAGACAGATACGCAGTATTTT; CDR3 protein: CASSNQDSETDTQYF
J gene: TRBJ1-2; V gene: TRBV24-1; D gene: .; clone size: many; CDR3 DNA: TGTGCCACCAGTGATTCCCCCCCAGGCTATGGCTACACCTTC; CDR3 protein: CATSDSPPGYGYTF
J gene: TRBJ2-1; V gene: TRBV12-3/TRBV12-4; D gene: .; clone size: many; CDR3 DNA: TGTGCCAGCAGTTTAGGGGGGTATGAGCAGTTCTTC; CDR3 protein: CASSLGGYEQFF
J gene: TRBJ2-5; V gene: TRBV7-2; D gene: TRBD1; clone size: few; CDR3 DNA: TGTGCCAGCAGCCCTACAGGGGTGGGGGAGACCCAGTACTTC; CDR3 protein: CASSPTGVGETQYF
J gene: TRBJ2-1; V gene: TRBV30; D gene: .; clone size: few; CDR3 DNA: TGTGCCTGGAGTGTAGGGGCGGGCAGCCGAAATGAGCAGTTCTTC; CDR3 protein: CAWSVGAGSRNEQFF
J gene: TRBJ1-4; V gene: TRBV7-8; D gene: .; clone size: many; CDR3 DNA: TGTGCCAGCAGCCCGACCTCGGCGACTAATGAAAAACTGTTTTTT; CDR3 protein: CASSPTSATNEKLFF
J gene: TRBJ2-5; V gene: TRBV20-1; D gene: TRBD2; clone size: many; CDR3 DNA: TGCAGTGCTAGAGATCTAGCGGGGGGGCAAGAGACCCAGTACTTC; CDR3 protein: CSARDLAGGQETQYF
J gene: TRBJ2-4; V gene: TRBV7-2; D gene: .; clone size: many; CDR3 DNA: TGTGCCAGCAGCCCCGCGGGACAGAAAAACATTCAGTACTTC; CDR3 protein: CASSPAGQKNIQYF
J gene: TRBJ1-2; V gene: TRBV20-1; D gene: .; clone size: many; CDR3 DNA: TGCAGTGCTACGGGAGTCGGCGCCCCCTATGGCTACACCTTC; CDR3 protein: CSATGVGAPYGYTF
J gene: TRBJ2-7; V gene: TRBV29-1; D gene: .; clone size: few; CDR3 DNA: TGCAGCGGGGAGGTTGGGGACGAGCAGTACTTC; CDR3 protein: CSGEVGDEQYF
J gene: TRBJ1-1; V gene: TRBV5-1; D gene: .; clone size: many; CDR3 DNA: TGCGCCAGCAGCTTAGAAAGGGGAGACACTGAAGCTTTCTTT; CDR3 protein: CASSLERGDTEAFF
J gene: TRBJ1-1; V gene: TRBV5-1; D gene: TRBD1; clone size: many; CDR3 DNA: TGCGCCAGCAGCTTGGCCACGACAGGGGGAGGTGAAGCTTTCTTT; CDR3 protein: CASSLATTGGGEAFF
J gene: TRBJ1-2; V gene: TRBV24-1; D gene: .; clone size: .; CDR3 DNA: TGTGCCACCAGTGATTTCTCTGGGGTCGGCTACACCTTC; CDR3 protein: CATSDFSGVGYTF